One sample yielded the 15 T cell receptor beta chains listed below, sequenced in a study of CD8 T cells in Susac syndrome. An amount of RNA that ranged from 0.5 to 1 ug was reverse transcribed with random hexamers. Each CDR3 protein is one row after TCRdb ran MiXCR on the immunoSEQ multiplex PCR reads. The profile shows roughly 120,000 distinct CDR3 sequences, 85% to 95% of them singletons. The sample taken for sequencing was CD4+ T cells from PBMCs. These receptors all come from a human donor with multiple sclerosis.

The chain uses TRBV27 and TRBJ1-5; D is ambiguous. V was pared by 9 bases and J by 2 bases, with 14 bases between. The CDR3 covers 14 residues. Germline-derived CDR1 and CDR2 are MNHEY and SMNVEV (reference sequence). The chain's CDR3 is CASQELGGNQPQHF. CDR3 DNA: TGTGCCAGTCAGGAGTTGGGCGGCAATCAGCCCCAGCATTTT.

Comment on this clonotype: Since the CDR3 does not end with the conserved phenylalanine or tryptophan, this likely comes from a read error. This chain links TRBV2 with TRBJ1-1, with D hard to call. V was clipped by 5 bases and J by 3 bases, with 4 bases between them. Germline V lookup: CDR1 SNHLY, CDR2 FYNNEI. The CDR3 contains 11 residues. The CDR3 loop is CASSPYTEAFL. DNA of the CDR3: TGTGCCAGCAGTCCCTACACTGAAGCTTTCCTT.

This clonotype was recorded once. This chain joins TRBV4-3 and TRBJ2-5; D not certain. CDR1 LGHNA and CDR2 YSLEER come from the germline V gene. This CDR3 contains 16 residues. V was cut by 0 bases and J by 5 bases, with 16 bases left in between. The CDR3 region has the DNA TGCGCCAGCAGCCAAGATGCAGGCGCGTCTTCGGAGACCCAGTACTTC. Protein sequence: CASSQDAGASSETQYF.

The chain employs TRBV4-1 and TRBJ1-2; no clear D. Trimming pared 2 bases from V and 4 bases from J, leaving 14 bases between. The V gene's germline CDR1 is MGHRA and CDR2 YSYEKL. The CDR3 has 15 amino acids. The CDR3, as DNA: TGCGCCAGCAGCCAAATTGTCGGGCGCGCCTATGGCTACACCTTC. Amino acids: CASSQIVGRAYGYTF.

This clonotype was counted once. The chain carries TRBV7-2 and TRBJ1-1; D is ambiguous. The CDR3 length is 13 residues. CDR1 SGHTA and CDR2 FQGNSA come from the germline V gene. V was shortened by 5 bases and J by 3 bases, with 10 bases between the two germline ends. CDR3 nucleotides: TGTGCCAGCAGCGAGGAGTATTACACTGAAGCTTTCTTT. Amino acids: CASSEEYYTEAFF.

J is TRBJ2-6 and V is TRBV30; D not certain. Germline V gene sequence: CDR1 GTSNPN, CDR2 SVGIG (reference sequence). The CDR3 extends over 16 amino acids. V was pared by 4 bases and J by 1 base, with 14 bases between. CDR3 nucleotides: TGTGCCTGGAATGGGTTCTTAAAATCTGGGGCCAACGTCCTGACTTTC. It is translated as CAWNGFLKSGANVLTF.

V is TRBV7-2 and J is TRBJ1-6, with 9 bases that match TRBD1. The V gene end was trimmed by 5 bases and the J gene end by 7 bases; junction bases not matched to a gene: 3. The CDR3 has 14 amino acids. Germline loops: CDR1 SGHTA, CDR2 FQGNSA. CDR3: CASSHGQGNSPLHF. The CDR3 DNA reads as TGTGCCAGCAGCCATGGACAGGGGAATTCACCCCTCCACTTT.

This chain connects TRBV7-2 to TRBJ1-1; 7 bases map to TRBD1. The CDR3 sequence is 16 residues long. V trimming: 5 bases; J trimming: 3 bases; junction bases outside the gene matches: 12. Germline CDR1 is SGHTA and CDR2 is FQGNSA. CDR3 DNA sequence: TGTGCCAGCAGCAATCAACGACAGGGATATTACACTGAAGCTTTCTTT. It codes for CASSNQRQGYYTEAFF. Full variable domain (remainder filled in from reference TRBV7-2 and TRBJ1-1): GAGVSQSPSNKVTEKGKDVELRCDPISGHTALYWYRQSLGQGLEFLIYFQGNSAPDKSGLPSDRFSAERTGGSVSTLTIQRTQQEDSAVYLCASSNQRQGYYTEAFFGQGTRLTVV.

The J gene is TRBJ2-7, the V gene TRBV28, with 16 bases lining up with TRBD2. CDR1 is MDHEN, CDR2 SYDVKM, per germline. V dropped 0 bases and J dropped 6; count of bases not matched to a gene: 5. This CDR3 contains 17 residues. CDR3 DNA sequence: TGTGCCAGCAGTTTATGGGGGACTAGCGGGGGGGCAGGCGAGCAGTACTTC. Its translation is CASSLWGTSGGAGEQYF.

The rearrangement joins TRBV23-1 to TRBJ1-6; TRBD1 agrees at 7 bases. TRBV23-1 is an ORF; its function is uncertain. This CDR3 is built from 21 residues. Trimming removed 4 bases from V and 0 bases from J; junction bases left unmatched: 18. The CDR3 sequence: CASSRGLPGQLLSSYNSPLHF. The CDR3 DNA reads as TGCGCCAGCAGTCGCGGCCTCCCGGGACAGCTTCTTAGCTCCTATAATTCACCCCTCCACTTT.

The chain links TRBV4-1 to TRBJ2-4, with 10 bases aligning to TRBD2. V shed 2 bases, J shed 6 bases, and the junction held 4 bases outside the gene matches. Germline CDR1 reads MGHRA; CDR2 reads YSYEKL. This CDR3 spans 15 amino acids. CDR3 sequence (DNA): TGCGCCAGCAGCCAACTTCAGCGGGGGGGAAACATTCAGTACTTC. Translating it yields CASSQLQRGGNIQYF.

This chain uses TRBV6-1 with TRBJ1-2; D possibly corresponds to TRBD1 (5 bases). This CDR3 spans 13 amino acids. V lost 4 bases to trimming and J lost 6 bases, with 12 bases between them. In germline, CDR1 is MNHNS, CDR2 SASEGT. The CDR3 loop reads CASSVQGVDGYTF. The CDR3 nucleotides read TGTGCCAGCAGTGTTCAGGGAGTTGATGGCTACACCTTC.

The chain links TRBV20-1 to TRBJ1-3, with 7 bases identical to TRBD1. The trim removed 3 bases at V and 3 bases at J, leaving 5 bases unmatched. This CDR3 comprises 14 residues. In germline, CDR1 is DFQATT, CDR2 SNEGSKA (reference sequence). The CDR3 coding sequence is TGCAGTGCTAGCCAAGACAGGGTTGGAAACACCATATATTTT. Translation: CSASQDRVGNTIYF.

The V call is TRBV7-3, the J call TRBJ1-6, with D perhaps matching TRBD1 (6 bases). The CDR3 has 15 amino acids. Trimming took 6 bases from V and 6 from J, leaving 15 bases between them. Looked up from germline, CDR1 is SGHTA and CDR2 is FQGTGA. CDR3: CASSDSGTINSPLHF. The CDR3 DNA follows: TGTGCCAGCAGTGATTCCGGGACAATTAATTCACCCCTCCACTTT.

The count of this clonotype is one. The chain uses TRBV12-3 or TRBV12-4 and TRBJ1-2; 9 bases line up with TRBD1. With 5 bases clipped from V and 14 bases from J, the junction kept 9 bases outside the gene matches. The CDR3 runs to 12 residues. The CDR3 region has the DNA TGTGCCAGCAGTCCAATCGGGACAGGGAGTACCTTC. Residues: CASSPIGTGSTF.